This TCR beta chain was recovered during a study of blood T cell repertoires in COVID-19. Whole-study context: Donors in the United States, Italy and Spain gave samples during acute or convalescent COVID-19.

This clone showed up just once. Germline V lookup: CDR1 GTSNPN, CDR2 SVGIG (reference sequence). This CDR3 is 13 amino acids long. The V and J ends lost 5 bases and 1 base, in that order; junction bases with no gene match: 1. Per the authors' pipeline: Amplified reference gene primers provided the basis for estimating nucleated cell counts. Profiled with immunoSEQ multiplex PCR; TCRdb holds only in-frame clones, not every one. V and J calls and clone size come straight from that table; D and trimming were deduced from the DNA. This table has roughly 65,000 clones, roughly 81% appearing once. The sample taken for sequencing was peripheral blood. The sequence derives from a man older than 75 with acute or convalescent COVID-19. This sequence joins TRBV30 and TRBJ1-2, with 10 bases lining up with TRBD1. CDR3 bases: TGTGCCTGGCGGACAGGGGGTAACTATGGCTACACCTTC. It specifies CAWRTGGNYGYTF.